This TCR beta chain was recovered during a study of T-cell reconstitution after alpha-beta-depleted transplantation in children (dated by TCRdb to the mid-2010s). Background for the entire study: The study quantitatively tracked T-cell immune reconstitution after TCRalphabeta/CD19-depleted allogeneic hematopoietic cell transplantation in children using TCR repertoire profiling. Points the paper makes about the study in general: Hyperexpanded clone frequencies declined over subsequent months; after one year, T-cell counts and TCRbeta diversity were mostly attributed to newly produced T cells. The apparently early recovery of alphabetaT-cell counts about two months after transplant reportedly depended on only several hundred rapidly expanded clones that came from non-depleted graft cells. The high TCRbeta diversity at day 60 in some patients was ascribed to recipient T cells and intrathymic progenitors that had survived conditioning.

V sheds 2 bases and J sheds 6 bases, leaving 11 bases between their ends. From the cysteine through the phenylalanine, the CDR3 covers 13 amino acids. Here the CDR3 DNA is all that survives: 39 bases in frame from base 1. CDR1 and CDR2, per the germline V gene, are LGHNA and YSLEER. Ten or more counts support this clonotype. Its specific antigen is unknown. Nothing much larger sits one base from this clone, and base qualities are not available. Libraries were built with PCR. Sequencing relied on an Illumina HiSeq 2500. To normalize quantification of the TCRbeta repertoire, the TCR libraries were built with molecular barcoding that relied on unique molecular identifiers. TCRdb's own reprocessing of the public reads used fastp at Q25 and MiXCR and kept productive beta chains. When rows share a CDR3 protein, they turn into one entry using the most common DNA and genes. This sample gives a few hundred thousand distinct CDR3 sequences in total; roughly 11% of them show up just once. The ten largest make up about 28% of the sample.

The meaning of the sample's treatment or condition label: allogeneic hematopoietic cell transplantation with graft depleted of TCRalphabeta T cells and CD19 B cells. TCRalphabeta/CD19-depleted allogeneic hematopoietic cell grafts were given to the transplant recipients, all of whom were children. The sequence was collected from a child under three years old with acute myeloid leukemia, due to receive a stem cell transplant. The sequence joins TRBV4-3 to TRBJ2-7; a weak D assignment points to TRBD2 (5 bases agree). Sequences were derived from PBMCs, sampled before TCRalphabeta/CD19-depleted stem cell transplant. The CDR3 protein sequence reads: CASSQRPGSEQYF. The DNA sequence is given as TGCGCCAGCAGCCAAAGACCGGGAAGCGAGCAGTACTTC.